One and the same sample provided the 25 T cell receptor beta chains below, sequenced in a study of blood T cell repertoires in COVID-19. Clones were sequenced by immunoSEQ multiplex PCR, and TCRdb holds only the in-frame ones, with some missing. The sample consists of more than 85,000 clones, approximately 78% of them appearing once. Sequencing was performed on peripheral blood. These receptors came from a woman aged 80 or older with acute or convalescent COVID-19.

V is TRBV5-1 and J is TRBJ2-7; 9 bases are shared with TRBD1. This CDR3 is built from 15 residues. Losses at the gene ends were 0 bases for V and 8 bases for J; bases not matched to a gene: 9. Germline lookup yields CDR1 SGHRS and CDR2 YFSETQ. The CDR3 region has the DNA TGCGCCAGCAGCTTGGCCGGGGGACAGGGAGAGAAGCAGTACTTC. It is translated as CASSLAGGQGEKQYF.

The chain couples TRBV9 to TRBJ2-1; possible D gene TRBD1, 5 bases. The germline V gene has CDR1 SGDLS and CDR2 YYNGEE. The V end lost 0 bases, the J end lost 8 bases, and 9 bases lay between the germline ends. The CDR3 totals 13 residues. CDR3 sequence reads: CASSVGVGDEQFF. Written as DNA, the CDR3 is TGTGCCAGCAGCGTAGGGGTAGGGGATGAGCAGTTCTTC.

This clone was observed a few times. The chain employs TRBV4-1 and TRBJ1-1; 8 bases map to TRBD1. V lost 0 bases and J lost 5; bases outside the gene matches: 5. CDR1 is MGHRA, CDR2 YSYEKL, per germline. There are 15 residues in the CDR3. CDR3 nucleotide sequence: TGCGCCAGCAGCCAAGAGGGACAGGCGAGAACTGAAGCTTTCTTT. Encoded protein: CASSQEGQARTEAFF.

The CDR3 bases are TGTGCCAGCAGCCAAGTGGCCCAGACCCAGTACTTC. It codes for CASSQVAQTQYF. The V gene is TRBV3-1 (or the pseudogene TRBV3-2), the J gene TRBJ2-5; D remains unclear. CDR1 LGHDT and CDR2 YNNKEL come from the germline V gene (reference sequence). CDR3 length equals 12 residues. V was cut by 1 base and J by 6 bases, with 6 bases left in between.

This CDR3 is CASRATGYGYGYTF. The CDR3 coding sequence is TGTGCCAGCAGAGCTACAGGGTATGGCTATGGCTACACCTTC. J is TRBJ1-2 and V is TRBV6-6; D perhaps matches TRBD1 (6 bases). The CDR3 is 14 residues long. Between the trimmed V and J ends, which lost 6 bases and 4 bases, there was a span of 15 bases. Germline V gene sequence: CDR1 MNHNY, CDR2 SVGAGI (reference sequence).

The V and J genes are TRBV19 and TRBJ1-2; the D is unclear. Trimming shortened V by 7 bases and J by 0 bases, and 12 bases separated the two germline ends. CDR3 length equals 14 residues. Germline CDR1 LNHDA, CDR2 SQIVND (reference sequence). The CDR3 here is CASKRAYSNYGYTF. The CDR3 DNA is TGTGCCAGTAAGAGGGCGTATTCTAACTATGGCTACACCTTC.

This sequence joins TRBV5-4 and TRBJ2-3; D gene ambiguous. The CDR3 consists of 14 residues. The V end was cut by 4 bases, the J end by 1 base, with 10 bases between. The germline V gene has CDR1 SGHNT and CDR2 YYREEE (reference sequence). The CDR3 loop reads CASSLPRGTDTQYF. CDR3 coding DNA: TGTGCCAGCAGCCTTCCTCGTGGCACAGATACGCAGTATTTT.

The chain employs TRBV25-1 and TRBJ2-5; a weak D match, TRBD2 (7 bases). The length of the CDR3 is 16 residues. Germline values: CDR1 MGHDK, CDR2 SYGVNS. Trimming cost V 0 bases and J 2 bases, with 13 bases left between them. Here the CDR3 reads CASSEYLQGGQETQYF. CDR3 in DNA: TGTGCCAGCAGTGAATATCTACAGGGAGGGCAAGAGACCCAGTACTTC.

The CDR3 bases are TGTGCCAGTAGCCAACAGAGCGGGAGTCGAACCGGGGAGCTGTTTTTT. It yields the protein CASSQQSGSRTGELFF. The chain carries TRBV19 and TRBJ2-2, with 8 bases identical to TRBD2. The germline gives CDR1 LNHDA, CDR2 SQIVND (reference sequence). V lost 6 bases and J lost 5; bases outside the gene matches: 11. The CDR3 spans 16 residues.

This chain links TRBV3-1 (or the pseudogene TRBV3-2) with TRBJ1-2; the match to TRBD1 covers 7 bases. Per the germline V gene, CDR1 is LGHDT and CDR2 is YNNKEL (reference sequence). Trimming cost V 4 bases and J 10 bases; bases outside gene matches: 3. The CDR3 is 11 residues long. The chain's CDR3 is CASSRGQSYTF. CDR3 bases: TGTGCCAGCAGCCGGGGACAGTCCTACACCTTC.

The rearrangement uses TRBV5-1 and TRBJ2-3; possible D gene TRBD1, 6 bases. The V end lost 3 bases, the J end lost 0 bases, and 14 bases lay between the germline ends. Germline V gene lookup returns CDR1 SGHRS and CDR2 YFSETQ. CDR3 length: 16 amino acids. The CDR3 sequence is CASSSLRDKSTDTQYF. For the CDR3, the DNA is TGCGCCAGCAGCTCGCTCCGGGACAAGAGCACAGATACGCAGTATTTT.

Here the CDR3 DNA reads TGTGCCAGTAAAGGGAGTTTGGGCACCGGGGAGCTGTTTTTT. It encodes CASKGSLGTGELFF. The rearrangement uses TRBV19 and TRBJ2-2; D may be TRBD2 (5 bases). V was shortened by 7 bases and J by 4 bases, with 13 bases between the two germline ends. The germline gives CDR1 LNHDA, CDR2 SQIVND (reference sequence). This CDR3 is 14 amino acids long.

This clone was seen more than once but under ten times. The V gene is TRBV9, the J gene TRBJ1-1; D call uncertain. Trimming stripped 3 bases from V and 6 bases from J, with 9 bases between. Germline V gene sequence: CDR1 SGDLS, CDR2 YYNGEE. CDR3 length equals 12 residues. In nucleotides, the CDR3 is TGTGCCAGCAGCGCCGGTCCTGCTGAAGCTTTCTTT. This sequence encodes CASSAGPAEAFF.

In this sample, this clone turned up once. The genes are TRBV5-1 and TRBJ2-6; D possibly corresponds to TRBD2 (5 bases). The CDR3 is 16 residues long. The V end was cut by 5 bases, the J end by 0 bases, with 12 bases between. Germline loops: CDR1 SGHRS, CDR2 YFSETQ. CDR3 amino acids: CASSRLGDSGANVLTF. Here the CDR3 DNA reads TGCGCCAGCAGTCGCTTGGGAGACTCTGGGGCCAACGTCCTGACTTTC.

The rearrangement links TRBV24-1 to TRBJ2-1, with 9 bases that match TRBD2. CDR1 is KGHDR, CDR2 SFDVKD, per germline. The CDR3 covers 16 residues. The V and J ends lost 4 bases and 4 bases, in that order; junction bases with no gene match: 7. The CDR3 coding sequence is TGTGCCACCAGTGACCCGACTAGCGGTGGGTACAATGAGCAGTTCTTC. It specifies CATSDPTSGGYNEQFF.

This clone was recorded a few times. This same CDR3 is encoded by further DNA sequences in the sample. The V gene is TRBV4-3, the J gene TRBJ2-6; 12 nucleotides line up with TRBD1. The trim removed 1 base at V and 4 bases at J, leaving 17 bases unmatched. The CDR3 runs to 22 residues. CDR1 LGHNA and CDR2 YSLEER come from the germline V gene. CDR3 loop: CASSQGVGVTGQGASGANVLTF. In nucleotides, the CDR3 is TGCGCCAGCAGCCAAGGGGTGGGGGTGACGGGACAGGGGGCTTCGGGGGCCAACGTCCTGACTTTC.

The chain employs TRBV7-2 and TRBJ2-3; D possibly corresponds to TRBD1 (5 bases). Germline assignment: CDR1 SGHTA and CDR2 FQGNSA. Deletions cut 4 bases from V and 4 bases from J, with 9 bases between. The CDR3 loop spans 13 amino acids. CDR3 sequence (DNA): TGTGCCAGCAGCTCCCAGGGTGCAGATACGCAGTATTTT. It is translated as CASSSQGADTQYF.

The CDR3 reads CASSSGTSTRYEQYV. CDR3 in DNA: TGTGCCAGCTCATCAGGGACTTCAACTCGCTACGAGCAGTACGTC. The J gene is TRBJ2-7, the V gene TRBV18, with a tentative D call TRBD2 (6 bases). Looked up from germline, CDR1 is KGHSH and CDR2 is LQKENI. There are 15 residues in the CDR3. Trimming left V 5 bases short and J 3 bases short, with 17 bases between.

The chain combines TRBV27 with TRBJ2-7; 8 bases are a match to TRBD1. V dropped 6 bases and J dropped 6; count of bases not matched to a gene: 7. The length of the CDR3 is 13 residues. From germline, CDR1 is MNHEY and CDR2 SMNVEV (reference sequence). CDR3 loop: CASSRTGFGEQYF. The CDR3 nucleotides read TGTGCCAGCAGCCGGACAGGGTTCGGCGAGCAGTACTTC.

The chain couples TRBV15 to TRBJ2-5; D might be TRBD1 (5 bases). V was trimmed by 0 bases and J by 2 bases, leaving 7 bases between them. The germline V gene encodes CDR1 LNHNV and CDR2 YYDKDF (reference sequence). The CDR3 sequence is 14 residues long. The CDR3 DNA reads TGTGCCACCAGCAGAGATCCAGGGCAAGAGACCCAGTACTTC. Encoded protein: CATSRDPGQETQYF.

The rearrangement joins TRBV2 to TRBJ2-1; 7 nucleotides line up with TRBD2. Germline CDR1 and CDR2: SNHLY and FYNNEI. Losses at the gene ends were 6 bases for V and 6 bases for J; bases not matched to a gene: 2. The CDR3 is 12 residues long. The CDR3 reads CASRWGGNEQFF. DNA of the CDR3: TGTGCCAGCAGGTGGGGGGGCAATGAGCAGTTCTTC.

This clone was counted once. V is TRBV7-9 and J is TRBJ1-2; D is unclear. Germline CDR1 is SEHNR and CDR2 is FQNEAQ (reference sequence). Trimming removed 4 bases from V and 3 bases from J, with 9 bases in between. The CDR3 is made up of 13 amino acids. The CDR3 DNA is TGTGCCAGCAGCTCCGAGGTCTACTATGGCTACACCTTC. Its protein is CASSSEVYYGYTF.

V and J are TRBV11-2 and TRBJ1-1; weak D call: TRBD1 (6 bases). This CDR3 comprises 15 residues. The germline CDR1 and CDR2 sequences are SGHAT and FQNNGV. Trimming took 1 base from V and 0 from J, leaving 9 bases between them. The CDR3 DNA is TGTGCCAGCAGCTTAGGAGGGGGACTGAACACTGAAGCTTTCTTT. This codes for CASSLGGGLNTEAFF.

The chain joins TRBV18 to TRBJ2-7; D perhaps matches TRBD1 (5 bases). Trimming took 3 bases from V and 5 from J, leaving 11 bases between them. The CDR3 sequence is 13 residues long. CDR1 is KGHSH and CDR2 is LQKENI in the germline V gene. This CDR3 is CASSPRQGHEQYV. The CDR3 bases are TGTGCCAGCTCACCGAGGCAGGGCCACGAGCAGTACGTC.

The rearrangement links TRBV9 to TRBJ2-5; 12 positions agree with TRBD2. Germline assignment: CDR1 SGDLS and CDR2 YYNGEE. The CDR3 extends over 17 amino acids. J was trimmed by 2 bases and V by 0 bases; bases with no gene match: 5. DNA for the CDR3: TGTGCCAGCAGCGTAGCTGGGCTAGCGGGAGGGCAAGAGACCCAGTACTTC. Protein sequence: CASSVAGLAGGQETQYF. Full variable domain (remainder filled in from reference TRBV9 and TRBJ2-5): DSGVTQTPKHLITATGQRVTLRCSPRSGDLSVYWYQQSLDQGLQFLIQYYNGEERAKGNILERFSAQQFPDLHSELNLSSLELGDSALYFCASSVAGLAGGQETQYFGPGTRLLVL.